This TCR beta chain was sequenced in a study of persistence of HIV-infected CD4 T cells. Overall study results and limits: Antigen-responding cells were enriched for degenerate expanded CDR3beta sequences.

Comments on this clone: The antigen remains unidentified.

The stimulus was lysate of CMV-infected fibroblasts, approximately 9.6 ug/mL. CD40L-negative CD69-negative CD45RO-high memory CD4+ T cells were sorted as populations depleted of antigen-responding cells. Donors had CD4+ T cell counts above 400 cells/uL and were CMV-seropositive. For around 17 hours, CD8-depleted PBMCs received anti-CD28/CD49d costimulation, a CD40-blocking antibody and enfuvirtide. Sequencing used immunoSEQ version 4 in survey mode. Each sample used up to about 1 ug genomic DNA diluted to roughly 10 ng/uL. This table comes from immunoSEQ multiplex PCR, and its TCRdb copy is limited to in-frame clones, with some not included. The sample holds roughly 34,000 clones, roughly four fifths seen once. This clonotype originated in an adult man with HIV who was CMV-seropositive. This specimen consisted of CD4+ T cells sorted from PBMCs after roughly 18-hour stimulation, obtained from a patient who received antiretroviral therapy.

CDR3 sequence (DNA): TGTGCCATCAGTGAGTCCCCGACAGGGTTAAATGAAAAACTGTTTTTT. It encodes CAISESPTGLNEKLFF. The J gene is TRBJ1-4, the V gene TRBV10-3, with TRBD1 matching 7 bases. The CDR3 has 16 amino acids. Per the germline V gene, CDR1 is ENHRY and CDR2 is SYGVKD. Germline trimming cut 0 bases from V and 5 bases from J; bases unmatched to any gene: 6.